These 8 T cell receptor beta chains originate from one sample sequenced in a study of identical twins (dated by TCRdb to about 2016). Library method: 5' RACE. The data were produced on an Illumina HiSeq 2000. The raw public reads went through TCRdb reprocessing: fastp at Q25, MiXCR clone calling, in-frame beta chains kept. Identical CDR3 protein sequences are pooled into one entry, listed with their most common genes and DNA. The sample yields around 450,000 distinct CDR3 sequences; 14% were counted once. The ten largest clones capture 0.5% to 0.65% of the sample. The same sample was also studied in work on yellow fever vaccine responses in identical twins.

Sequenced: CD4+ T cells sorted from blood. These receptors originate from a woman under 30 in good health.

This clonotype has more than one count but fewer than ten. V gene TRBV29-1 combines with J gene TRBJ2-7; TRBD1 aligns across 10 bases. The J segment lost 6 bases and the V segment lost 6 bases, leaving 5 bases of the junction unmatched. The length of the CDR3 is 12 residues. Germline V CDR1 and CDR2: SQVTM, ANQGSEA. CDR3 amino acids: CSVETGGGEQYF. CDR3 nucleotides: TGCAGCGTCGAGACAGGGGGCGGCGAGCAGTACTTC.

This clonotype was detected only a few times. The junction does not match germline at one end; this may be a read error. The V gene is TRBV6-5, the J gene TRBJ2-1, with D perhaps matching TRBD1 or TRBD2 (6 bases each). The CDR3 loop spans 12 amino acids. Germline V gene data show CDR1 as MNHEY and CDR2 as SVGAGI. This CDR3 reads CATSRVQGGQFF. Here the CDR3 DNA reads TGTGCCACCAGTAGGGTACAGGGAGGGCAGTTCTTC.

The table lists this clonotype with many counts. The CDR3 here is CASSLVNSYEQYF. DNA of the CDR3: TGTGCCAGCAGTTTAGTAAACTCCTACGAGCAGTACTTC. The chain has TRBV28 and TRBJ2-7; unclear D gene. Germline assignment: CDR1 MDHEN and CDR2 SYDVKM. Trimming pared 2 bases from V and 0 bases from J, leaving 5 bases between. The CDR3 is made up of 13 amino acids.

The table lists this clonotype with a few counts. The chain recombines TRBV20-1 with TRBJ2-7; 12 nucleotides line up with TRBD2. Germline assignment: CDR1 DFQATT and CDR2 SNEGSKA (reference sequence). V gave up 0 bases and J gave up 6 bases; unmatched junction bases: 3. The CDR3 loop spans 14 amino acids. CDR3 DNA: TGCAGTGCTAGAGAGGGACTAGCGGGTTCCGAGCAGTACTTC. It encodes CSAREGLAGSEQYF.

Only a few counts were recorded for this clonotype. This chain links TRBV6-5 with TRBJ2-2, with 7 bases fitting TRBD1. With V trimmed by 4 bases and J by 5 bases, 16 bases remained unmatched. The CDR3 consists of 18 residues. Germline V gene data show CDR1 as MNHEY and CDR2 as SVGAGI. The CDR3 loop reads CASSSPDGLTGPTGELFF. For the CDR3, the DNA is TGTGCCAGCAGTTCCCCGGACGGCTTGACAGGGCCAACCGGGGAGCTGTTTTTT.

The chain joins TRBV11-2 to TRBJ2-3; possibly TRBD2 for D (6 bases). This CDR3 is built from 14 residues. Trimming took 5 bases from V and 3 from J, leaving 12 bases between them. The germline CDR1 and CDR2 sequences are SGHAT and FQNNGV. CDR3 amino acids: CASSVSRGTDTQYF. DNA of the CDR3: TGTGCCAGCAGCGTGAGTCGGGGGACAGATACGCAGTATTTT.

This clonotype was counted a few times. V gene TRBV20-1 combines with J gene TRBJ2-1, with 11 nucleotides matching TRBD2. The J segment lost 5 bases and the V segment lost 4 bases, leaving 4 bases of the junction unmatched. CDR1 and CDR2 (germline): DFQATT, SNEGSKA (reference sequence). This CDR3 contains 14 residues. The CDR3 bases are TGCAGTGCTATGACTAGCGGGGTAGACAATGAGCAGTTCTTC. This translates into CSAMTSGVDNEQFF.

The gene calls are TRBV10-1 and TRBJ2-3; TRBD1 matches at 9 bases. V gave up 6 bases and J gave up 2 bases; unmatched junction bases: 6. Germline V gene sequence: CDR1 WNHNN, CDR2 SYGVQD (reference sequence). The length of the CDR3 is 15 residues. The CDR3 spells CASSHWTGVTDTQYF. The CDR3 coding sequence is TGCGCCAGCAGCCACTGGACAGGGGTCACAGATACGCAGTATTTT.